This T cell receptor beta chain was retrieved from a study of early T cells in non-severe SARS-CoV-2 infection. Study in general: Unsorted whole blood bulk RNA was sequenced, with unpaired chains. Points from the study as a whole: The VDJdb matching leaned toward anti-spike CD8 responses and overlooked private and CD4 specificities.

The CDR3 contains 19 residues. CDR1 is SGHAT, CDR2 FQNNGV, per germline. Unmatched junction bases numbered 12, after V lost 7 bases and J lost 2 bases. cDNA molecules, individually, were tagged with unique molecular identifiers. TCRdb ran MiXCR on the 5' RACE reads and lists one entry per CDR3 protein. Counted here are around 100,000 distinct CDR3 sequences, roughly 13% occurring once; the ten biggest clones make up 6% to 7%. This clonotype was counted at least ten times. Its antigen is as yet unknown. The origin of this receptor is an adult who was a healthcare worker with PCR-confirmed SARS-CoV-2 infection or an uninfected control (not recorded which). The sequenced sample was whole blood. The chain is built from TRBV11-2 and TRBJ2-3; 16 bases agree with TRBD2. The CDR3 here is CASNFLPGLAGGPTDTQYF. CDR3 sequence (DNA): TGTGCCAGCAACTTTTTACCGGGACTAGCGGGAGGGCCCACAGATACGCAGTATTTT.